This passage covers 4 T cell receptor beta chains from one sample sequenced in a study of control samples from healthy donors and cancer patients. Only in-frame clones appear in the TCRdb table, and some are missing; sequencing was by immunoSEQ multiplex PCR. The sample holds 170,000 or so clones, around 90% seen once. The sequenced sample consisted of blood. These receptors all come from a woman between 50 and 59 years old in good health.

V and J are TRBV18 and TRBJ1-3; D is ambiguous. Germline values: CDR1 KGHSH, CDR2 LQKENI. Trimming pared 0 bases from V and 0 bases from J, leaving 12 bases between. The CDR3 sequence is 17 residues long. CDR3 coding DNA: TGTGCCAGCTCACCACCGTCAACAGTTCCCTCTGGAAACACCATATATTTT. It yields the protein CASSPPSTVPSGNTIYF.

This clone occurred once. CDR3 residues: CASIGLAPSTDTQYF. For the CDR3, the DNA is TGTGCCAGCATCGGACTAGCGCCTAGCACAGATACGCAGTATTTT. The rearrangement links TRBV6-5 to TRBJ2-3, with 9 positions matching TRBD2. In germline, CDR1 is MNHEY, CDR2 SVGAGI. This CDR3 spans 15 amino acids. The V gene end was trimmed by 7 bases and the J gene end by 0 bases; junction bases not matched to a gene: 5.

The chain has TRBV3-1 (or the pseudogene TRBV3-2) and TRBJ2-4, with 12 bases fitting TRBD2. This CDR3 region has 20 residues. CDR1 and CDR2 (germline): LGHDT, YNNKEL (reference sequence). With 1 base clipped from V and 2 bases from J, the junction kept 12 bases outside the gene matches. The CDR3 here is CASSQGDRGLAGSPKNIQYF. The CDR3 DNA is TGTGCCAGCAGCCAAGGGGACAGAGGACTAGCGGGGTCCCCCAAAAACATTCAGTACTTC.

J is TRBJ2-1 and V is TRBV4-3; TRBD2 might be the D (6 bases). Per germline, CDR1 LGHNA and CDR2 YSLEER. Trimming pared 5 bases from V and 6 bases from J, leaving 14 bases between. This CDR3 has 14 amino acids. CDR3 sequence (DNA): TGCGCCAGCAGCACCACGGGGAGGATCAATGAGCAGTTCTTC. Its protein product is CASSTTGRINEQFF.